The 27 T cell receptor beta chains in this list originate from one sample, sequenced in a study of T cell repertoires and HLA-DP antigens. The antigens for these receptors are not known. Measured with immunoSEQ multiplex PCR; TCRdb has only the in-frame clones, and not every one. The table includes approximately 86,000 clones, roughly 86% detected once. The sequencing input was CD4+ T cells from PBMCs. The source of these receptors is a man in his forties or fifties in good health and CMV-seronegative.

In DNA form, the CDR3 reads TGTGCCGGGGTTCGGACAGAGAATTCACCCCTCCACTTT. Translation: CAGVRTENSPLHF. This chain uses TRBV2 with TRBJ1-6; perhaps TRBD1 as D (6 bases). Germline V gene lookup returns CDR1 SNHLY and CDR2 FYNNEI. This CDR3 spans 13 amino acids. Trimming left V 11 bases short and J 7 bases short, with 15 bases between.

The chain recombines TRBV7-6 with TRBJ2-1; maybe TRBD1 (6 bases). V lost 0 bases and J 4 bases, leaving 10 bases between the germline ends. Germline-derived CDR1 and CDR2 are SGHVS and FNYEAQ. The CDR3 has 15 amino acids. CDR3 amino acids: CASSLAGANYNEQFF. As DNA, the CDR3 is TGTGCCAGCAGCTTAGCGGGGGCCAATTACAATGAGCAGTTCTTC.

The rearrangement uses TRBV6-4 and TRBJ1-2; TRBD1 matches 9 bases. The CDR3 covers 17 residues. Germline lookup yields CDR1 MRHNA and CDR2 SNTAGT. Losses at the gene ends were 7 bases for V and 2 bases for J; bases not matched to a gene: 14. CDR3 amino acids: CASTAGRDRDENYGYTF. The CDR3 coding sequence is TGTGCCAGCACTGCAGGCCGGGACAGGGATGAAAACTATGGCTACACCTTC.

The chain joins TRBV5-6 to TRBJ1-2; D possibly corresponds to TRBD1 (5 bases). Germline CDR1 and CDR2: SGHDT and YYEEEE. The V and J ends lost 4 bases and 8 bases respectively, with 18 bases between them. CDR3 length equals 14 residues. Written as DNA, the CDR3 is TGTGCCAGCAGCCCCGCCCGAGGGGTTGTGGGCTACACCTTC. It codes for CASSPARGVVGYTF. The full variable domain, in which reference TRBV5-6 and TRBJ1-2 provide the parts outside the CDR3, is DAGVTQSPTHLIKTRGQQVTLRCSPKSGHDTVSWYQQALGQGPQFIFQYYEEEERQRGNFPDRFSGHQFPNYSSELNVNALLLGDSALYLCASSPARGVVGYTFGSGTRLTVV.

The chain joins TRBV6-1 to TRBJ1-3, with a possible D match to TRBD1 (6 bases). The V and J ends lost 6 bases and 4 bases respectively, with 16 bases between them. Germline V gives CDR1 MNHNS, CDR2 SASEGT. The CDR3 is 15 amino acids. In DNA, the CDR3 is TGTGCCAGCAGGGAACAGGGATCTGGAGGAAACACCATATATTTT. As protein: CASREQGSGGNTIYF.

The chain couples TRBV11-3 to TRBJ2-2; D might be TRBD2 (6 bases). The CDR3 loop spans 15 amino acids. Germline V gene lookup returns CDR1 SGHNT and CDR2 YENEEA. Trimming stripped 5 bases from V and 2 bases from J, with 12 bases between. The CDR3 bases are TGTGCCAGCAGCCGCCGGGGGAGCAACACCGGGGAGCTGTTTTTT. Protein: CASSRRGSNTGELFF.

This chain uses TRBV30 with TRBJ2-5; D is unresolved. CDR3 length: 18 residues. V lost 0 bases, J lost 3 bases, and 23 bases lay in between. Germline V gene sequence: CDR1 GTSNPN, CDR2 SVGIG (reference sequence). CDR3 sequence reads: CAWSVSYSRQTKKETQYF. Here the CDR3 DNA reads TGTGCCTGGAGTGTATCTTACTCGAGGCAAACCAAAAAAGAGACCCAGTACTTC.

J is TRBJ2-7 and V is TRBV18; perhaps TRBD1 as D (5 bases). Looked up from germline, CDR1 is KGHSH and CDR2 is LQKENI. The germline V and J ends were trimmed by 4 bases and 4 bases, with 11 bases remaining between them. The CDR3 sequence is 13 residues long. CDR3 bases: TGTGCCAGCTCACTTCAAGCAGGGTACGAGCAGTACTTC. Protein: CASSLQAGYEQYF.

The chain joins TRBV27 to TRBJ2-7, with 9 bases identical to TRBD1. Per germline, CDR1 MNHEY and CDR2 SMNVEV (reference sequence). The CDR3 is made up of 14 amino acids. J gave up 5 bases and V 1 base, and 3 bases lay outside the gene matches. The CDR3 sequence: CASSLLQGANEQYF. The CDR3 DNA reads as TGTGCCAGCAGTTTATTACAGGGGGCAAACGAGCAGTACTTC.

This clone was seen more than once but under ten times. The chain carries TRBV4-3 and TRBJ1-1; possibly TRBD1 for D (6 bases). Per germline, CDR1 LGHNA and CDR2 YSLEER. Trimming pared 0 bases from V and 0 bases from J, leaving 8 bases between. The CDR3 sequence is 15 residues long. CDR3 protein: CASSQDGQMNTEAFF. The DNA of the CDR3 is TGCGCCAGCAGCCAAGACGGACAGATGAACACTGAAGCTTTCTTT.

V and J are TRBV21-1 and TRBJ2-1; whether TRBD1, the table's D call, matches the DNA was not checked. TRBV21-1 corresponds to a pseudogene. The CDR3 length is 15 residues. CDR3 loop: CASGYRESSYNEQFF. CDR3 DNA: TGTGCCAGCGGGTACAGGGAGAGCTCCTACAATGAGCAGTTCTTC.

The genes are TRBV6-1 and TRBJ2-1; 9 bases align to TRBD1. Per germline, CDR1 MNHNS and CDR2 SASEGT. V lost 6 bases and J lost 5; bases outside the gene matches: 8. The CDR3 is 15 amino acids. Here the CDR3 reads CASSTPGQGNNEQFF. Written as DNA, the CDR3 is TGTGCCAGCAGCACGCCGGGACAGGGAAACAATGAGCAGTTCTTC.

The chain combines TRBV5-5 with TRBJ1-2; no clear D gene. The CDR3 contains 13 residues. Trimming left V 0 bases short and J 7 bases short, with 10 bases between. The germline V gene encodes CDR1 SGHKS and CDR2 YYEKEE (reference sequence). CDR3 sequence reads: CASSLGGLGGYTF. CDR3 coding DNA: TGTGCCAGCAGCTTGGGAGGCCTCGGTGGCTACACCTTC.

The chain employs TRBV6-5 and TRBJ2-3; TRBD2 matches 7 bases. The germline CDR1 and CDR2 sequences are MNHEY and SVGAGI. CDR3 size: 13 residues. V gave up 6 bases and J gave up 1 base; unmatched junction bases: 1. The CDR3 sequence: CASRGGGTDTQYF. For the CDR3, the DNA is TGTGCCAGCAGGGGAGGGGGCACAGATACGCAGTATTTT.

The V call is TRBV19, the J call TRBJ1-2; 8 positions agree with TRBD1. This CDR3 has 19 amino acids. The trim removed 3 bases at V and 9 bases at J, leaving 24 bases unmatched. The V gene's germline CDR1 is LNHDA and CDR2 SQIVND (reference sequence). In nucleotides, the CDR3 is TGTGCCAGTAGTATGGATCCCCTGCGGCGGACAGGGCCCTTCCGGAGCTACACCTTC. Residues: CASSMDPLRRTGPFRSYTF.

V and J are TRBV6-1 and TRBJ2-1; TRBD2 matches 13 bases. The CDR3 is 16 amino acids. CDR1 is MNHNS, CDR2 SASEGT, per germline. V dropped 4 bases and J dropped 4; count of bases not matched to a gene: 4. The CDR3 spells CASSARLAGGYNEQFF. The DNA of the CDR3 is TGTGCCAGCAGTGCCCGACTAGCGGGGGGTTACAATGAGCAGTTCTTC.

V usage is TRBV5-4 and J usage is TRBJ1-4, with D perhaps matching TRBD1 (6 bases). V was trimmed by 4 bases and J by 5 bases, leaving 15 bases between them. The CDR3 contains 15 residues. Per the germline V gene, CDR1 is SGHNT and CDR2 is YYREEE (reference sequence). CDR3 DNA: TGTGCCAGCAGCCAAGGGAGGGACACCAATGAAAAACTGTTTTTT. Protein: CASSQGRDTNEKLFF.

Written as DNA, the CDR3 is TGCGCCAGCAGCCCCCGGTGGAGCACTATCAATCAGCCCCAGCATTTT. Translating it yields CASSPRWSTINQPQHF. This chain links TRBV4-1 with TRBJ1-5; D call uncertain. The length of the CDR3 is 16 residues. Germline CDR1 is MGHRA and CDR2 is YSYEKL. V lost 4 bases and J 3 bases, leaving 16 bases between the germline ends.

The J gene is TRBJ2-6, the V gene TRBV7-9; D gene uncertain. Germline V CDR1 and CDR2: SEHNR, FQNEAQ (reference sequence). Trimming removed 5 bases at V and 1 base at J, with 9 bases between. This CDR3 has 15 residues. Written as DNA, the CDR3 is TGTGCCAGCAGCGTAGGAGTTTCTGGGGCCAACGTCCTGACTTTC. It specifies CASSVGVSGANVLTF.

The CDR3 DNA follows: TGTGCCAGCAGTTTATTACAGGGGGCGAATTTATATGGCTACACCTTC. This codes for CASSLLQGANLYGYTF. The V call is TRBV27, the J call TRBJ1-2, with 9 bases lining up with TRBD1. J lost 5 bases, V lost 1 base, and 8 bases had no gene match. Germline CDR1 is MNHEY and CDR2 is SMNVEV (reference sequence). The CDR3 consists of 16 residues.

The CDR3 DNA follows: TGTGCCAGCTCACCCCGACAGGGAGAGACTGAAGCTTTCTTT. Its protein product is CASSPRQGETEAFF. V is TRBV18 and J is TRBJ1-1, with 7 bases aligning to TRBD1. Germline V gene data show CDR1 as KGHSH and CDR2 as LQKENI. The CDR3 length is 14 residues. Trimming at V came to 3 bases and at J to 5 bases, leaving 6 bases not matched to a gene.

The chain is built from TRBV11-2 and TRBJ2-3, with D tentatively TRBD1 (5 bases). Germline V gene data show CDR1 as SGHAT and CDR2 as FQNNGV. The V end lost 2 bases, the J end lost 0 bases, and 9 bases lay between the germline ends. This CDR3 comprises 15 residues. CDR3 coding DNA: TGTGCCAGCAGCTTATTGCCAGGGAGCACAGATACGCAGTATTTT. It translates to CASSLLPGSTDTQYF. Variable domain in full (rest from reference TRBV11-2 and TRBJ2-3): EAGVAQSPRYKIIEKRQSVAFWCNPISGHATLYWYQQILGQGPKLLIQFQNNGVVDDSQLPKDRFSAERLKGVDSTLKIQPAKLEDSAVYLCASSLLPGSTDTQYFGPGTRLTVL.

The chain uses TRBV5-4 and TRBJ2-5; 9 bases fit TRBD2. J gave up 1 base and V 4 bases, and 11 bases lay outside the gene matches. Germline loops: CDR1 SGHNT, CDR2 YYREEE (reference sequence). The CDR3 is made up of 17 amino acids. CDR3 nucleotide sequence: TGTGCCAGCAGCCGGGGGCCAGCGGGAGGTCTCCAAGAGACCCAGTACTTC. Residues: CASSRGPAGGLQETQYF.

The rearrangement joins TRBV15 to TRBJ1-2; TRBD1 might be the D (5 bases). V was clipped by 0 bases and J by 5 bases, with 19 bases between them. This CDR3 has 17 residues. The germline V gene has CDR1 LNHNV and CDR2 YYDKDF (reference sequence). This CDR3 is CATSREKQAGALYGYTF. Written as DNA, the CDR3 is TGTGCCACCAGCAGAGAGAAACAGGCTGGGGCTCTATATGGCTACACCTTC.

The chain has TRBV2 and TRBJ2-7; 8 bases align to TRBD1. This CDR3 is 14 amino acids long. Trimming took 7 bases from V and 6 from J; bases not matched to a gene: 11. The V gene's germline CDR1 is SNHLY and CDR2 FYNNEI. CDR3 region: CASTPRTGKGEQYF. CDR3 coding DNA: TGTGCCAGCACCCCCCGGACAGGGAAGGGCGAGCAGTACTTC.

The rearrangement joins TRBV6-5 to TRBJ2-7; D gene uncertain. The V gene lost 7 bases and the J gene lost 0 bases, with 10 bases spanning the gap. This CDR3 is 13 amino acids long. CDR1 and CDR2 (germline): MNHEY, SVGAGI. CDR3 DNA: TGTGCCAGCAAAGAAGGTAGCTCCTACGAGCAGTACTTC. Its translation is CASKEGSSYEQYF.

A single count supports this clone. The chain recombines TRBV6-6 with TRBJ1-4, with TRBD1 identical over 7 bases. CDR1 is MNHNY and CDR2 is SVGAGI in the germline V gene (reference sequence). With 6 bases clipped from V and 8 bases from J, the junction kept 3 bases outside the gene matches. The CDR3 is 12 residues long. CDR3 loop: CASREGAEKLFF. Here the CDR3 DNA reads TGTGCCAGCAGGGAGGGGGCGGAAAAACTGTTTTTT.